The T cell receptor beta chain under discussion was sequenced for a study of monozygotic twins with inflammatory bowel disease. Points from the study as a whole: Against healthy co-twins, IBD patients had lower TCRbeta diversity (measured by inverse Simpson).

Concerning this clonotype: Its specificity is unknown.

This CDR3 has 13 amino acids. The germline gives CDR1 SQVTM, CDR2 ANQGSEA. For every sample, eight separate reactions were used to make cDNA. TCRdb re-called the 5' RACE reads and catalogs CDR3 proteins one per entry, DNA excluded. The table for this sample gives 150,000 or so distinct CDR3 sequences. This clonotype was sampled from a human donor with ulcerative colitis or Crohn's disease, or a healthy co-twin of an affected twin (not recorded which). J is TRBJ1-2 and V is TRBV29-1; TCRdb's D call of TRBD1 is untestable without DNA. The sequencing sample was made of blood. The CDR3 loop is CSVRLPRVHGYTF.